This T cell receptor beta chain was identified in a study of persistence of HIV-infected CD4 T cells. Study-wide context: CD4+ T cells responding to CMV or HIV-1 Gag were isolated. Notes on the study in general: The rare CMV-responding cells with HIV-1 proviruses were not separately TCR-sequenced. Compared with CD3/CD28-stimulated cells, CMV- and Gag-responding cells showed lower TCRbeta richness.

Points on this clone: Its antigen is currently unknown.

The stimulus was an HIV-1 Gag 15-mer peptide pool, around 1.1 ug/peptide/mL. CD40L/CD69 double-negative CD45RO-high memory CD4+ T cells were collected. CD8-depleted PBMCs were stimulated roughly 17 hours with anti-CD28/CD49d costimulation, CD40-blocking antibody and enfuvirtide. Sequencing used immunoSEQ version 4 in survey mode. Clones were read by immunoSEQ multiplex PCR, and TCRdb kept only the in-frame ones, dropping some. The sample consists of some 58,000 clones, 65% to 80% of them appearing once. Sequences were derived from CD4+ T cells sorted from PBMCs after roughly 19-hour stimulation, sampled from a patient who received antiretroviral therapy. The sequence was obtained from an adult man with HIV who was CMV-seropositive.

For the CDR3, the DNA is TGTGCCAGCAGCTTAGTAGGAGGGACAGGGTCGGTCGATACGCAGTATTTT. Translation: CASSLVGGTGSVDTQYF. The chain has TRBV7-3 and TRBJ2-3; 9 nucleotides match TRBD1. The CDR3 is made up of 17 amino acids. The germline gives CDR1 SGHTA, CDR2 FQGTGA. V shed 2 bases, J shed 6 bases, and the junction held 12 bases outside the gene matches.